This T cell receptor (beta chain) was recovered during a study of cytotoxic CD8 clonotypes in ibrutinib-treated CLL. The wider study: Enrolment comprised some 10 relapsed/refractory and approximately 16 treatment-naive patients; approximately 18 were IGHV unmutated. Samples showed on average approximately 250,000 productive templates and more than 75,000 productive rearrangements.

Study-level results: Public clonotypes, found uncommonly, either contracted or stayed stable on treatment.

CDR3 length: 13 residues. Germline V gene lookup returns CDR1 MNHNY and CDR2 SVGAGI (reference sequence). The V end was cut by 8 bases, the J end by 4 bases, with 14 bases between. Note on this clone: Its cognate antigen is unknown.

Generated by immunoSEQ multiplex PCR, the TCRdb table keeps only in-frame clones and is missing some. Of 90,000 to 150,000 clones detected, under 70% appear once; the ten largest clones hold 37%. Sample: PBMCs, taken after 24 months of ibrutinib treatment. This chain uses TRBV6-6 with TRBJ1-2, with a possible D match to TRBD1 (6 bases). The sequence was obtained from a human donor with chronic lymphocytic leukemia. DNA of the CDR3: TGTGCCAGCGGGGGGGGCGCTGGCTATGGCTACACCTTC. Encoded protein: CASGGGAGYGYTF.